The 32 T cell receptor beta chains reported below all come from one sample, sequenced in a study of blood T cell repertoires in COVID-19. Assay: immunoSEQ multiplex PCR; the TCRdb copy retains only in-frame clones and omits some. Of about 180,000 clones listed, about 87% are singletons. Sequencing was done on a sample of peripheral blood. These receptors were obtained from a woman in her seventies with COVID-19, enrolled during active disease.

The chain combines TRBV6-1 with TRBJ1-6; weak D call: TRBD1 (6 bases). Trimming pared 1 base from V and 10 bases from J, leaving 17 bases between. Germline loops: CDR1 MNHNS, CDR2 SASEGT. This CDR3 is 16 amino acids long. The DNA for the CDR3 is TGTGCCAGCAGTGAAGTGCCACAGGGCGAGAGATCACCCCTCCACTTT. Translated, it gives CASSEVPQGERSPLHF.

CDR3: CASSQDRPTGIGYGYTF. The CDR3 DNA is TGCGCCAGCAGCCAAGATAGACCGACAGGGATTGGGTATGGCTACACCTTC. The J gene is TRBJ1-2, the V gene TRBV4-1; the match to TRBD1 covers 7 bases. Losses at the gene ends were 0 bases for V and 5 bases for J; bases not matched to a gene: 12. The CDR3 has 17 amino acids. Germline CDR1 and CDR2: MGHRA and YSYEKL.

The chain is built from TRBV28 and TRBJ2-7, with TRBD2 matching 10 bases. Per the germline V gene, CDR1 is MDHEN and CDR2 is SYDVKM. Trimming cost V 4 bases and J 7 bases; bases outside gene matches: 16. The CDR3 sequence is 17 residues long. This CDR3 reads CASSSLLEREGRREQYF. The CDR3 nucleotides read TGTGCCAGCAGTTCCCTACTAGAGCGGGAGGGCAGGAGGGAGCAGTACTTC.

This clone was picked up many times. The CDR3 DNA sequence: TGTGCCAGTAGTATGGACGGACAATCCTACAATGAGCAGTTCTTC. The encoded protein is CASSMDGQSYNEQFF. The V and J genes are TRBV19 and TRBJ2-1; D might be TRBD1 (5 bases). V lost 3 bases and J 1 base, leaving 10 bases between the germline ends. The CDR3 sequence is 15 residues long. Germline values: CDR1 LNHDA, CDR2 SQIVND (reference sequence). The full variable domain, with the rest looked up from reference TRBV19 and TRBJ2-1, is DGGITQSPKYLFRKEGQNVTLSCEQNLNHDAMYWYRQDPGQGLRLIYYSQIVNDFQKGDIAEGYSVSREKKESFPLTVTSAQKNPTAFYLCASSMDGQSYNEQFFGPGTRLTVL.

The chain combines TRBV4-3 with TRBJ2-7; TRBD2 aligns across 7 bases. This CDR3 has 13 amino acids. Looked up from germline, CDR1 is LGHNA and CDR2 is YSLEER. J was trimmed by 3 bases and V by 4 bases; bases with no gene match: 3. The CDR3 region has the DNA TGCGCCAGCAGCCGTCAGCGGGGCTACGAGCAGTACTTC. This encodes CASSRQRGYEQYF.

The CDR3 sequence is CASSIESVGGRFDYGYTF. As DNA, the CDR3 is TGTGCCAGTAGTATTGAATCGGTAGGGGGCCGTTTCGACTATGGCTACACCTTC. V usage is TRBV19 and J usage is TRBJ1-2, with TRBD1 identical over 7 bases. V gave up 3 bases and J gave up 3 bases; unmatched junction bases: 16. Germline-derived CDR1 and CDR2 are LNHDA and SQIVND (reference sequence). The CDR3 contains 18 residues.

This clone was counted only a few times. This chain uses TRBV6-4 with TRBJ1-5, with D perhaps matching TRBD1 (5 bases). Trimming pared 3 bases from V and 9 bases from J, leaving 12 bases between. This CDR3 has 13 amino acids. Germline-derived CDR1 and CDR2 are MRHNA and SNTAGT. CDR3 coding DNA: TGTGCCAGCAGTGATTATCAGGGTGGGCCCCAGCATTTT. Protein sequence: CASSDYQGGPQHF.

V and J are TRBV29-1 and TRBJ2-7, with 9 nucleotides matching TRBD1. The length of the CDR3 is 13 residues. Germline CDR1 and CDR2: SQVTM and ANQGSEA. V dropped 4 bases and J dropped 3; count of bases not matched to a gene: 4. The CDR3 is CSVAGDRDYEQYF. The CDR3 DNA reads as TGCAGCGTTGCTGGGGACAGGGACTACGAGCAGTACTTC.

The chain links TRBV2 to TRBJ1-3; D perhaps matches TRBD1 (5 bases). Germline-derived CDR1 and CDR2 are SNHLY and FYNNEI. Trimming pared 6 bases from V and 2 bases from J, leaving 11 bases between. The CDR3 runs to 14 residues. CDR3 sequence reads: CASREDITGNTIYF. In DNA form, the CDR3 reads TGTGCCAGCAGAGAGGACATTACTGGAAACACCATATATTTT. Looking up the rest from reference TRBV2 and TRBJ1-3 gives the full variable domain: EPEVTQTPSHQVTQMGQEVILRCVPISNHLYFYWYRQILGQKVEFLVSFYNNEISEKSEIFDDQFSVERPDGSNFTLKIRSTKLEDSAMYFCASREDITGNTIYFGEGSWLTVV.

The J gene is TRBJ1-1, the V gene TRBV19; D gene ambiguous. This CDR3 comprises 13 residues. Germline V gene data show CDR1 as LNHDA and CDR2 as SQIVND (reference sequence). V was cut by 7 bases and J by 1 base, with 10 bases left in between. The DNA of the CDR3 is TGTGCCAGTAATAGCGAGGGGAACACTGAAGCTTTCTTT. Its protein product is CASNSEGNTEAFF.

This rearrangement joins TRBV4-1 to TRBJ2-1; 15 nucleotides match TRBD2. Germline V gene lookup returns CDR1 MGHRA and CDR2 YSYEKL. The CDR3 has 15 residues. The junction had 4 bases not matched to a gene; V was cut back by 4 bases and J by 9 bases. The CDR3 here is CASSLGLAGGSEQFF. CDR3 nucleotide sequence: TGCGCCAGCAGCCTTGGACTAGCGGGAGGGAGTGAGCAGTTCTTC.

The chain has TRBV3-1 (or the pseudogene TRBV3-2) and TRBJ1-2, with D possibly matching TRBD1 (5 bases). This CDR3 comprises 16 residues. Trimming shortened V by 0 bases and J by 5 bases, and 16 bases separated the two germline ends. From germline, CDR1 is LGHDT and CDR2 YNNKEL (reference sequence). The CDR3 DNA reads TGTGCCAGCAGCCAAGAAAGCAGGGCCACCTTTTATGGCTACACCTTC. Amino acids: CASSQESRATFYGYTF.

This clone was observed once. Sequence at one end of the junction differs from germline and may be a read error. The rearrangement joins TRBV25-1 to TRBJ1-5; D is possibly TRBD1 (6 bases). CDR3 size: 14 residues. Germline V CDR1 and CDR2: MGHDK, SYGVNS. The CDR3 sequence is CASSESGVNQPQHF. CDR3 in DNA: TGTGCCAGCAGCGAATCAGGGGTAAATCAGCCCCAGCATTTT.

This rearrangement joins TRBV7-2 to TRBJ2-1, with 12 bases matching TRBD2. The V and J ends lost 2 bases and 0 bases, in that order; junction bases with no gene match: 8. From germline, CDR1 is SGHTA and CDR2 FQGNSA. CDR3 length equals 19 residues. The CDR3 sequence is CASSLMGLAGISSYNEQFF. The DNA for the CDR3 is TGTGCCAGCAGCTTAATGGGACTAGCGGGTATAAGCTCCTACAATGAGCAGTTCTTC.

V usage is TRBV21-1 and J usage is TRBJ2-7; the table assigns TRBD2, which was not confirmed against the DNA. TRBV21-1 counts as a pseudogene. The CDR3 totals 16 residues. The CDR3 sequence is CASSTLAGVESYEQYF. The CDR3 DNA is TGTGCCAGCAGCACACTAGCGGGAGTCGAATCCTACGAGCAGTACTTC.

As to this clone: This sample also contains other DNA sequences that code for the same CDR3. J is TRBJ1-4 and V is TRBV18; 9 nucleotides align to TRBD1. The CDR3 length is 14 residues. V lost 2 bases to trimming and J lost 6 bases; unmatched junction nucleotides: 1. Germline V gene lookup returns CDR1 KGHSH and CDR2 LQKENI. The CDR3, as DNA: TGTGCCAGCTCACCAAGGACAGGGGATGAAAAACTGTTTTTT. Its translation: CASSPRTGDEKLFF. The full variable domain, in which reference TRBV18 and TRBJ1-4 provide the parts outside the CDR3, is NAGVMQNPRHLVRRRGQEARLRCSPMKGHSHVYWYRQLPEEGLKFMVYLQKENIIDESGMPKERFSAEFPKEGPSILRIQQVVRGDSAAYFCASSPRTGDEKLFFGSGTQLSVL.

The chain couples TRBV4-1 to TRBJ2-1; no clear D. V lost 1 base and J 9 bases, leaving 7 bases between the germline ends. CDR1 is MGHRA and CDR2 is YSYEKL in the germline V gene. This CDR3 region has 12 residues. The CDR3 nucleotides read TGCGCCAGCAGCCAAGTAGCTTTTGAGCAGTTCTTC. Translating gives CASSQVAFEQFF.

This chain joins TRBV5-1 and TRBJ2-2; 8 positions match TRBD1. The CDR3 is 14 amino acids. CDR1 and CDR2 from the germline V gene are SGHRS and YFSETQ. The V segment lost 4 bases and the J segment 7 bases; nucleotides outside the gene matches: 6. In DNA form, the CDR3 reads TGCGCCAGCAGCCCGGACAGGGTTGGCGGGGAGCTGTTTTTT. It codes for CASSPDRVGGELFF.

The CDR3 region has the DNA TGCAGCGTTGAAAAGAGGGACAGGGGTTTCTACGAGCAGTACTTC. It codes for CSVEKRDRGFYEQYF. This chain uses TRBV29-1 with TRBJ2-7; TRBD1 aligns across 10 bases. The germline CDR1 and CDR2 sequences are SQVTM and ANQGSEA. V shed 2 bases and J 3 bases; nucleotides not matched to a gene: 7. The CDR3 extends over 15 amino acids.

J is TRBJ1-5 and V is TRBV7-9; no clear D gene. The CDR3 covers 13 residues. V was pared by 5 bases and J by 3 bases, with 8 bases between. The germline CDR1 and CDR2 sequences are SEHNR and FQNEAQ (reference sequence). CDR3 sequence: CASSARDNQPQHF. The CDR3 nucleotides read TGTGCCAGCAGCGCCCGGGACAATCAGCCCCAGCATTTT.

V gene TRBV5-6 combines with J gene TRBJ2-7, with TRBD1 as a possible D gene (5 bases). In germline, CDR1 is SGHDT, CDR2 YYEEEE. The CDR3 loop spans 14 amino acids. The ends were cut back, 0 bases at V and 3 bases at J, with 10 bases in the middle. The CDR3 region has the DNA TGTGCCAGCAGCTTGGCTATGGGGCACTACGAGCAGTACTTC. Translated, it gives CASSLAMGHYEQYF.

The chain uses TRBV6-5 and TRBJ1-1; D remains ambiguous. CDR3 length: 14 amino acids. Germline lookup yields CDR1 MNHEY and CDR2 SVGAGI. Trimming shortened V by 5 bases and J by 7 bases, and 17 bases separated the two germline ends. The CDR3: CASSITYRVLEAFF. CDR3 coding DNA: TGTGCCAGCAGTATAACCTACAGAGTACTTGAAGCTTTCTTT.

This clone was seen a handful of times. The gene calls are TRBV3-1 (or the pseudogene TRBV3-2) and TRBJ1-2; the D is unclear. The length of the CDR3 is 14 residues. V shed 6 bases and J shed 10 bases, with 21 bases lying between them. Germline V gene sequence: CDR1 LGHDT, CDR2 YNNKEL (reference sequence). The CDR3 spells CASSPAMGSSFYTF. The CDR3 coding sequence is TGTGCCAGCAGTCCTGCGATGGGCAGTTCTTTCTACACCTTC.

This chain connects TRBV28 to TRBJ2-7, with 8 nucleotides matching TRBD1. The junction had 5 bases not matched to a gene; V was cut back by 1 base and J by 6 bases. Germline-derived CDR1 and CDR2 are MDHEN and SYDVKM. CDR3 size: 14 residues. CDR3 sequence: CASSLFQGASEQYF. For the CDR3, the DNA is TGTGCCAGCAGTTTATTCCAGGGGGCCTCCGAGCAGTACTTC.

Concerning this clone itself: The same CDR3 can be traced to other DNA sequences in this sample. V gene TRBV5-1 combines with J gene TRBJ2-7; TRBD1 matches at 7 bases. CDR1 and CDR2 from the germline V gene are SGHRS and YFSETQ. The CDR3 runs 14 residues. V lost 0 bases, J lost 0 bases, and 0 bases stayed unmatched. The CDR3 protein is CASSLGQGSYEQYF. The CDR3 DNA reads TGCGCCAGCAGCTTGGGACAGGGCTCCTACGAGCAGTACTTC.

V usage is TRBV7-2 and J usage is TRBJ1-4; the D gene is possibly TRBD1 (5 bases). The germline V gene encodes CDR1 SGHTA and CDR2 FQGNSA. The ends were cut back, 5 bases at V and 6 bases at J, with 16 bases in the middle. There are 15 residues in the CDR3. The DNA of the CDR3 is TGTGCCAGCAGCGCCTCGGGGGTCGGGGATGAAAAACTGTTTTTT. The encoded protein is CASSASGVGDEKLFF. The entire variable domain, with the rest obtained from reference TRBV7-2 and TRBJ1-4, is as follows: GAGVSQSPSNKVTEKGKDVELRCDPISGHTALYWYRQSLGQGLEFLIYFQGNSAPDKSGLPSDRFSAERTGGSVSTLTIQRTQQEDSAVYLCASSASGVGDEKLFFGSGTQLSVL.

About this clone itself: The junction shows a germline mismatch at one end, possibly a read error. The chain joins TRBV7-3 to TRBJ1-1; tentatively, D is TRBD1 (6 bases). The length of the CDR3 is 14 residues. The germline CDR1 and CDR2 sequences are SGHTA and FQGTGA. Here the CDR3 reads CANSLTGHHTEAFF. The CDR3 DNA reads TGTGCCAACAGCTTAACGGGACACCACACTGAAGCTTTCTTT.

V usage is TRBV19 and J usage is TRBJ2-7; 10 bases match TRBD2. Germline CDR1 and CDR2: LNHDA and SQIVND (reference sequence). The CDR3 has 15 amino acids. The ends lost 1 base at V and 5 bases at J; junction bases unmatched: 5. This CDR3 is CASSIGLAGVNEQYF. The CDR3 DNA follows: TGTGCCAGTAGTATAGGGCTAGCGGGAGTCAACGAGCAGTACTTC.

The sample holds a few counts of this clone. The rearrangement links TRBV27 to TRBJ2-5, with D possibly being TRBD1 (5 bases). The CDR3 contains 14 residues. CDR1 MNHEY and CDR2 SMNVEV come from the germline V gene (reference sequence). With 7 bases removed from V and 6 bases from J, the gap between germline ends came to 18 bases. The CDR3 is CASTPGGGAQTQYF. The DNA of the CDR3 is TGTGCCAGCACCCCCGGCGGTGGGGCGCAGACCCAGTACTTC.

This rearrangement joins TRBV11-3 to TRBJ2-1; 7 bases are shared with TRBD1. The CDR3 contains 15 residues. Germline V gives CDR1 SGHNT, CDR2 YENEEA. V lost 5 bases and J lost 1; bases outside the gene matches: 5. The CDR3 loop reads CASSKQGYSYNEQFF. Written as DNA, the CDR3 is TGTGCCAGCAGCAAACAGGGGTATTCCTACAATGAGCAGTTCTTC. Complete variable domain (other parts from reference TRBV11-3 and TRBJ2-1): EAGVVQSPRYKIIEKKQPVAFWCNPISGHNTLYWYLQNLGQGPELLIRYENEEAVDDSQLPKDRFSAERLKGVDSTLKIQPAELGDSAVYLCASSKQGYSYNEQFFGPGTRLTVL.

The chain carries TRBV2 and TRBJ2-2, with 8 nucleotides matching TRBD1. The V segment lost 6 bases and the J segment 4 bases; nucleotides outside the gene matches: 7. The CDR3 runs 15 residues. Germline-derived CDR1 and CDR2 are SNHLY and FYNNEI. The CDR3: CASRRQGAGTGELFF. The CDR3 DNA follows: TGTGCCAGCAGGAGGCAGGGGGCCGGCACCGGGGAGCTGTTTTTT.

This chain joins TRBV6-6 and TRBJ1-2, with TRBD1 identical over 9 bases. The V segment lost 7 bases and the J segment 8 bases; nucleotides outside the gene matches: 8. Germline assignment: CDR1 MNHNY and CDR2 SVGAGI (reference sequence). The CDR3 spans 13 residues. Written as DNA, the CDR3 is TGTGCCAGCATGGGGGGACAGGGAGAGGGCTACACCTTC. Protein product: CASMGGQGEGYTF.